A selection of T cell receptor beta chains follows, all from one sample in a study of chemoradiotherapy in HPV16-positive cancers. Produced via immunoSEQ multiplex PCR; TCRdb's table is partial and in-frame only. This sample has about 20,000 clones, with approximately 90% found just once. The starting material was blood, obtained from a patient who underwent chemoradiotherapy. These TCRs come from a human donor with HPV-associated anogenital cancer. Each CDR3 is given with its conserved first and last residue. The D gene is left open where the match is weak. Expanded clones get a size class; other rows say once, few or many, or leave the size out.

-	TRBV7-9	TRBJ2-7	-	CASSLAPGRFNNEQYF	TGTGCCAGCAGCTTAGCACCAGGGCGTTTTAATAACGAGCAGTACTTC
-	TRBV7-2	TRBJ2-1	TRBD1	CASTKDRASYNEQFF	TGTGCCAGCACTAAAGACAGGGCCTCCTACAATGAGCAGTTCTTC
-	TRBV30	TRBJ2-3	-	CAWNRENTDTQYF	TGTGCCTGGAATCGGGAAAACACAGATACGCAGTATTTT
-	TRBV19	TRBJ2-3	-	CASNSKGNTQYF	TGTGCCAGTAATTCTAAGGGAAATACGCAGTATTTT
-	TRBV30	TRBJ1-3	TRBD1	CAWIPGQGSGNTIYF	TGTGCCTGGATTCCGGGACAGGGGTCTGGAAACACCATATATTTT
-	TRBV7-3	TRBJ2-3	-	CASSPSGHSIPTDTQYF	TGTGCCAGCAGCCCAAGCGGACACTCAATCCCCACAGATACGCAGTATTTT
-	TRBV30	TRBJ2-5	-	CAWSVRARETQYF	TGTGCCTGGAGTGTACGGGCCCGAGAGACCCAGTACTTC
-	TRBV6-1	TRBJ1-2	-	CASKGAAGYTLYTF	TGTGCCAGCAAAGGGGCGGCAGGGTATACACTCTACACCTTC
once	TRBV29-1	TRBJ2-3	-	CSVNAGLFTDTQYF	TGCAGCGTTAACGCCGGACTCTTCACAGATACGCAGTATTTT
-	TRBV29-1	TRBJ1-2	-	CSVEAGRGYGYTF	TGCAGCGTTGAGGCAGGGAGAGGGTATGGCTACACCTTC
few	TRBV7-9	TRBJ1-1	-	CASSFKGTEAFF	TGTGCCAGCAGCTTTAAGGGCACTGAAGCTTTCTTT
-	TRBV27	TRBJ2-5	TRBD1	CASRGQGVGETQYF	TGTGCCAGCAGAGGACAGGGTGTAGGAGAGACCCAGTACTTC
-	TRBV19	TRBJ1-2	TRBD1	CASRVRTGYGYTF	TGTGCCAGTAGAGTCAGGACAGGGTATGGCTACACCTTC
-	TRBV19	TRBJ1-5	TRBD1	CASNPGQGGGQPQHF	TGTGCCAGTAACCCGGGACAGGGCGGTGGGCAGCCCCAGCATTTT
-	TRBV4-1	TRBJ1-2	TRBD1	CASRGTGLYGYTF	TGCGCCTCACGCGGGACAGGGTTATATGGCTACACCTTC
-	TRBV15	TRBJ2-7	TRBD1	CATTGTDPYEQYF	TGTGCCACCACCGGGACAGACCCCTACGAGCAGTACTTC
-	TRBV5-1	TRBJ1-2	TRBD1	CASSLATGDGYTF	TGCGCCAGCAGCTTGGCCACAGGGGACGGCTACACCTTC
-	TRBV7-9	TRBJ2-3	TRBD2	CASSLGAGDADTQYF	TGTGCCAGCAGCTTAGGGGCGGGGGACGCAGATACGCAGTATTTT
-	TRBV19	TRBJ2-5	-	CASSTPPWETQYF	TGTGCCAGTAGTACGCCCCCCTGGGAGACCCAGTACTTC
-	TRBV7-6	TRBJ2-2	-	CASSIRTVSSGAGELFF	TGTGCCAGCAGCATTAGAACGGTCTCCTCGGGAGCCGGGGAGCTGTTTTTT
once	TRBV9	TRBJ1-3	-	CASSVRGDSSGNTIYF	TGTGCCAGCAGCGTGCGAGGGGATAGCTCTGGAAACACCATATATTTT
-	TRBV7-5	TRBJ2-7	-	CARSLSGAQTYEQYF	TGTGCCAGAAGCCTTAGCGGGGCGCAGACCTACGAGCAGTACTTC
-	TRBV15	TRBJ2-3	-	CATSRATRGGLDTQYF	TGTGCCACCAGCAGAGCTACGAGGGGCGGATTAGATACGCAGTATTTT
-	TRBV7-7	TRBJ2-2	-	CASSQLQSTGELFF	TGTGCCAGCAGCCAACTACAGAGTACCGGGGAGCTGTTTTTT
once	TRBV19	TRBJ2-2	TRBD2	CASSIIGLADLRRELFF	TGTGCCAGTAGTATTATAGGACTAGCGGATCTGCGCCGGGAGCTGTTTTTT
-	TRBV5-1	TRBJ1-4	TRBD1	CASSRDGGQNNEKLFF	TGCGCCAGCAGCCGCGACGGGGGACAGAATAATGAAAAACTGTTTTTT
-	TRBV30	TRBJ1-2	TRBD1	CAWSVRQGVGGYTF	TGTGCCTGGAGTGTCAGACAGGGGGTTGGTGGCTACACCTTC
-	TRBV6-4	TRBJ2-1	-	CASSDSWGSSYNEQFF	TGTGCCAGCAGTGACTCATGGGGAAGCTCCTACAATGAGCAGTTCTTC
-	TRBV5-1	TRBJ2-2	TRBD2	CASSLDSGDTGELFF	TGCGCCAGCAGCTTGGACAGCGGGGACACCGGGGAGCTGTTTTTT
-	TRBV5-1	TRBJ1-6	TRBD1	CASSLEGALNSPLHF	TGCGCCAGCAGCTTAGAGGGGGCTCTTAATTCACCCCTCCACTTT
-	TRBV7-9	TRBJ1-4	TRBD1	CASSPRIRDREPEKLFF	TGTGCCAGCAGCCCACGGATCCGGGACAGGGAACCTGAAAAACTGTTTTTT
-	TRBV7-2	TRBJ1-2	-	CASSLVADYGYTF	TGTGCCAGCAGCTTAGTGGCGGACTATGGCTACACCTTC
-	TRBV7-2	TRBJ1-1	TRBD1	CASSSTGRNTEAFF	TGTGCCAGCAGCTCGACAGGGCGGAACACTGAAGCTTTCTTT
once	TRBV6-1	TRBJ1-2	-	CAAGDYGYTF	TGTGCCGCAGGAGACTATGGCTACACCTTC
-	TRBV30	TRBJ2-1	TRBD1	CAWSVGGLAIGEQFF	TGTGCCTGGAGTGTAGGGGGCTTAGCTATCGGTGAGCAGTTCTTC
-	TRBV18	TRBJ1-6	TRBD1	CASSLWASGTGDGSYNSPLHF	TGTGCCAGCTCCCTTTGGGCCTCCGGGACAGGGGACGGCTCCTATAATTCACCCCTCCACTTT
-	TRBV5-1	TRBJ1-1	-	CASSDWGNTEAFF	TGCGCCAGCAGCGACTGGGGGAACACTGAAGCTTTCTTT
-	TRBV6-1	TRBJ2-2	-	CASWTVNTGELFF	TGTGCCAGCTGGACGGTGAACACCGGGGAGCTGTTTTTT
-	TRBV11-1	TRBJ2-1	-	CASRALTGNNEQFF	TGTGCCAGCAGGGCTCTAACAGGGAACAATGAGCAGTTCTTC
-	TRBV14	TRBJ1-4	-	CASSLDRLGKLFF	TGTGCCAGCAGCTTGGACAGATTAGGAAAACTGTTTTTT
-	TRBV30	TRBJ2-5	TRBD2	CAWIRGGQTQYF	TGTGCCTGGATTCGGGGGGGGCAGACCCAGTACTTC
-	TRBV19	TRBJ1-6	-	CASSSTGRPDSPLHF	TGTGCCAGTAGTTCAACAGGGCGCCCGGATTCACCCCTCCACTTT
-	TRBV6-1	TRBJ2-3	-	CASSGWTDHSSTDTQYF	TGTGCCAGCAGTGGTTGGACAGACCACTCTAGCACAGATACGCAGTATTTT